This TCR beta chain was documented in a study of blood T cell repertoires in COVID-19. Study at large: PBMCs, B-cell-depleted T cells, or T cells provided the cDNA or gDNA that made up the material.

The repertoire was sequenced with immunoSEQ multiplex PCR; TCRdb's copy has only in-frame clones and lacks some. The sample lists some 390,000 clones, around 92% occurring once. This CDR3 comprises 18 residues. Germline CDR1 and CDR2: GTSNPN and SVGIG (reference sequence). Deletions cut 2 bases from V and 4 bases from J, with 26 bases between. The sequenced sample consisted of PBMCs or T cells enriched from blood (not recorded which). The clonotype comes from a woman in her 30s who had recovered from COVID-19. The rearrangement links TRBV30 to TRBJ1-1; weak D call: TRBD1 (6 bases). The CDR3: CAWSPTRVTGNWLTEAFF. The CDR3 bases are TGTGCCTGGAGTCCGACCCGTGTTACAGGGAACTGGCTCACTGAAGCTTTCTTT.